These T cell receptor beta chains were read from a single sample in a study of blood T cell repertoires in COVID-19. The data were produced by immunoSEQ multiplex PCR, yet TCRdb's version contains in-frame clones alone and is incomplete. The sample carries some 250,000 clones, approximately 85% recorded once. Material for sequencing was peripheral blood. The receptors were sampled from a woman between 25 and 40 years old with acute or convalescent COVID-19. Each CDR3 is given with its conserved first and last residue. The D gene is left open where the match is weak. Not every row has a clone size; where given, it reads once, few, many or a size class.

V	D	size	J	CDR3	DNA
TRBV19	TRBD2	.	TRBJ2-2	CASSIGGRGTGELFF	TGTGCCAGTAGTATTGGCGGGAGGGGTACCGGGGAGCTGTTTTTT
TRBV7-2	.	.	TRBJ2-7	CASSPSFARSSYEQYF	TGTGCCAGCAGCCCCTCCTTTGCGCGAAGCTCCTACGAGCAGTACTTC
TRBV20-1	.	few	TRBJ2-5	CSASEGETQYF	TGCAGTGCTAGCGAGGGAGAGACCCAGTACTTC
TRBV7-2	TRBD2	.	TRBJ2-3	CASSLRLASTDTQYF	TGTGCCAGCAGCTTAAGACTAGCGAGCACAGATACGCAGTATTTT
TRBV7-6	.	.	TRBJ2-7	CASSSPPGEQYF	TGTGCCAGCAGCTCACCCCCGGGGGAGCAGTACTTC
TRBV3-1/TRBV3-2	.	.	TRBJ1-2	CASSLTGYPGGYTF	TGTGCCAGCAGCCTAACAGGGTATCCAGGGGGCTACACCTTC
TRBV4-2	TRBD1	once	TRBJ1-5	CASSQGDRGGNQPQHF	TGTGCCAGCAGCCAAGGAGACAGGGGAGGCAATCAGCCCCAGCATTTT
TRBV3-1/TRBV3-2	.	.	TRBJ2-5	CASSQGVIRAWTQYF	TGTGCCAGCAGCCAAGGAGTTATAAGAGCGTGGACCCAGTACTTC
TRBV19	.	.	TRBJ1-5	CASSPGRSNQPQHF	TGTGCCAGTAGTCCAGGGAGGAGCAATCAGCCCCAGCATTTT
TRBV9	.	.	TRBJ1-2	CASRGPGQGFYGYTF	TGTGCCAGCAGGGGGCCGGGCCAAGGGTTTTATGGCTACACCTTC
TRBV4-1	TRBD2	.	TRBJ2-7	CASSLEGLPYEQYF	TGCGCCAGCAGCCTTGAGGGACTACCCTACGAGCAGTACTTC
TRBV19	.	.	TRBJ1-4	CASSPQGEEKLFF	TGTGCCAGTAGTCCGCAGGGTGAGGAAAAACTGTTTTTT
TRBV6-2/TRBV6-3	TRBD1	.	TRBJ2-5	CASSYPPGQGEETQYF	TGTGCCAGCAGTTACCCACCGGGACAGGGAGAAGAGACCCAGTACTTC
TRBV19	TRBD2	.	TRBJ2-1	CASSKPSGSSYNEQFF	TGTGCCAGTAGTAAACCTAGCGGAAGCTCCTACAATGAGCAGTTCTTC
TRBV7-6	TRBD2	.	TRBJ2-7	CASSLGPGLAGGEQYF	TGTGCCAGCAGCTTAGGCCCGGGACTAGCGGGAGGTGAGCAGTACTTC
TRBV19	TRBD1	few	TRBJ2-7	CASSMGGQDYEQYF	TGTGCCAGTAGTATGGGCGGACAGGACTACGAGCAGTACTTC
TRBV7-2	.	.	TRBJ2-7	CASSFVSYEQYF	TGTGCCAGCAGCTTCGTATCGTACGAGCAGTACTTC